This T cell receptor beta chain appears in the sequencing data of a study of control samples from healthy donors and cancer patients. Deletions cut 3 bases from V and 1 base from J, with 8 bases between. This CDR3 has 14 amino acids. Germline CDR1 and CDR2: LGHDT and YNNKEL (reference sequence). Sequencing used immunoSEQ multiplex PCR; TCRdb keeps in-frame clones, though not all of them. The sample has 90,000 to 150,000 clones, about 91% seen once; the top ten hold around 3.4%. This chain links TRBV3-1 (or the pseudogene TRBV3-2) with TRBJ2-3; D call uncertain. The specimen was blood. The source of this sequence is a man aged 40-50 years in good health. CDR3 DNA sequence: TGTGCCAGCAGCCACGGGTTAGGCACAGATACGCAGTATTTT. Its protein is CASSHGLGTDTQYF.